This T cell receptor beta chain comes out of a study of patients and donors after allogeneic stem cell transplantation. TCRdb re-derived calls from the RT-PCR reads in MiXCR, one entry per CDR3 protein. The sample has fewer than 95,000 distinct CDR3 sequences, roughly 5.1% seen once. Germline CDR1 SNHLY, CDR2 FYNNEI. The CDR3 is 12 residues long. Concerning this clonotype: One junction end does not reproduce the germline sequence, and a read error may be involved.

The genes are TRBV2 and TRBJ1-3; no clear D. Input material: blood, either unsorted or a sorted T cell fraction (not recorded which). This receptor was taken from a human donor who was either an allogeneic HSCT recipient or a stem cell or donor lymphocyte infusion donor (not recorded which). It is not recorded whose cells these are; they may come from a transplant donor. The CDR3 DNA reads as TGTGCCAGCAGTGAGAGCGACACCTCAAGGCGCTTT. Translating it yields CASSESDTSRRF.